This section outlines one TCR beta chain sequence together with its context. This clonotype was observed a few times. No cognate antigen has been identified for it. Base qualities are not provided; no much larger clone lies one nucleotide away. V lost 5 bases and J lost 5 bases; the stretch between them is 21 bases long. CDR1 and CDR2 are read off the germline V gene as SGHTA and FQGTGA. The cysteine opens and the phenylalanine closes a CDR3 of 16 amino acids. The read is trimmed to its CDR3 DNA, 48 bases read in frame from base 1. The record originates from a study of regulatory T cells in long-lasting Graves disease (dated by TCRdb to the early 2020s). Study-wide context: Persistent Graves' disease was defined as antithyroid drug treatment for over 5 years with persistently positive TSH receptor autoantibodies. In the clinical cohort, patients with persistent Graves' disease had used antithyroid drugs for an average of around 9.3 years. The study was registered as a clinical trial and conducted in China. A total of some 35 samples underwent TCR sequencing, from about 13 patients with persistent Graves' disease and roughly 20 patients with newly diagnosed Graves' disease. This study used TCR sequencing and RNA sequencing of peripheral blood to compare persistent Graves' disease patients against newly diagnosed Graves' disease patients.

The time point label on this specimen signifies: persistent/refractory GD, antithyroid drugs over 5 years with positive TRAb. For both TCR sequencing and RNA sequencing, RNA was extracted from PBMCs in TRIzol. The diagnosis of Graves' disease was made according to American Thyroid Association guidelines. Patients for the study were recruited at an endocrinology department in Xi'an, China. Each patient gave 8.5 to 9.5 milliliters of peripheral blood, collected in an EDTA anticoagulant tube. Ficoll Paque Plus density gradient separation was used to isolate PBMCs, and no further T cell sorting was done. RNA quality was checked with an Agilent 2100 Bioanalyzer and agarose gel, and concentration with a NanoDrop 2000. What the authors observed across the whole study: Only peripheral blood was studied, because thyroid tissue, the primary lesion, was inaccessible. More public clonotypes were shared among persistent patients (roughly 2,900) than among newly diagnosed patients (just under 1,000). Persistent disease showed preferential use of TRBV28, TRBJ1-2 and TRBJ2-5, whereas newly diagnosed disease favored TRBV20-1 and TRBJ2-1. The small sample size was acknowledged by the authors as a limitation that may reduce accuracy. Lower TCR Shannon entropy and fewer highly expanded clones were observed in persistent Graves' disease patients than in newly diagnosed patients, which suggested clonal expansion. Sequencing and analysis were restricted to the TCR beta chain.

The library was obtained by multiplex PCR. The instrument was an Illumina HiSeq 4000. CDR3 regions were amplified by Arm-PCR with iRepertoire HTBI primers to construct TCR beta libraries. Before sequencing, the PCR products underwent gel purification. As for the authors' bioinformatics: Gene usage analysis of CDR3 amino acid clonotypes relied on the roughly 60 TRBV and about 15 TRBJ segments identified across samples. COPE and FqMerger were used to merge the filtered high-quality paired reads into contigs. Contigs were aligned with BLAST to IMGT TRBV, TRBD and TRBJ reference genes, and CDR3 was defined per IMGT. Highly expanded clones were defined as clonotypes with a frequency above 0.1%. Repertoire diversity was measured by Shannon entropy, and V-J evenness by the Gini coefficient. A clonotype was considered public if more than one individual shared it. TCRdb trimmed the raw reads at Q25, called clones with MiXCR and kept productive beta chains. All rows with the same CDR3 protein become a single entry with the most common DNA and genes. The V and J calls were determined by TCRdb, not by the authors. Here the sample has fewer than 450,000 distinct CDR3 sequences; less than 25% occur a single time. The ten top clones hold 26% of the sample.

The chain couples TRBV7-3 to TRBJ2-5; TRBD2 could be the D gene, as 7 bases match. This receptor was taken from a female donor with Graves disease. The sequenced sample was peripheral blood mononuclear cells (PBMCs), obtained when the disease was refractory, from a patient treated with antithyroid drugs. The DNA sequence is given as TGTGCCAGCAGCGATAGGGGGGGAGGGCCGCGGGAGACCCAGTACTTC. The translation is CASSDRGGGPRETQYF.